This T cell receptor (beta chain) was captured in a study of T cell changes during pregnancy in multiple sclerosis (dated by TCRdb to between 2018 and 2021). Looking at the study overall: Changes in the T cell repertoire over the course of pregnancy were examined in this study in women with multiple sclerosis.

Receptors were amplified or captured by the immunoSEQ multiplex PCR assay. Not all clones reach the TCRdb copy of this immuneACCESS table, which keeps in-frame sequences only. Checked studies attribute under half of the gap to unresolved V genes and leave the rest unexplained. The table for this sample lists some 120,000 clones; over 85% of them were counted only once. The ten most abundant clones make up 6.2% of the sample. The cysteine opens and the phenylalanine closes a CDR3 of 16 amino acids. The kept DNA is CDR3 alone, 48 bases in frame from the first base. Between the V and J ends, shortened by 5 bases and 0 bases respectively, the junction contains 13 bases. The germline V gene sets CDR1 to SGHNT and CDR2 to YENEEA. Concerning this clone: The antigen it recognizes is unknown. Nothing much larger sits one base from this clone, and base qualities are not available.

The specimen was peripheral blood, collected before pregnancy. In this chain, TRBV11-3 is recombined with TRBJ2-2; TRBD1 is a possible D gene, resting on 5 matching bases. The receptor's source is a female donor with multiple sclerosis, enrolled in a pregnancy study. The CDR3 corresponds to CASSARQTANTGELFF. The DNA sequence is as follows: TGTGCCAGCAGCGCGCGACAGACCGCGAACACCGGGGAGCTGTTTTTT.